This passage covers 29 T cell receptor beta chains from one sample sequenced in a study of tumor and adjacent non-tumor tissue in lung cancer listed by TCRdb under 2018. Bulk unsorted tissue served as the source for RNA extraction, and RNA quality was assessed using a NanoDrop ND-1000 and an Agilent 2100. Library construction relied on multiplex PCR. Reads for this sample came from an Illumina HiSeq 2500. TCRbeta libraries were constructed through three rounds of nested PCR with primers (Table S4) according to protocols adapted from ARM-PCR. The public reads were run again by TCRdb, first through fastp at Q25 and then through MiXCR, and only productive beta chains were kept. Records with the same CDR3 protein are collapsed into one entry carrying the most frequent genes and DNA. Within this sample are 60,000 to 85,000 distinct CDR3 sequences, with over 70% of them counted one time only. In total, the top ten clones hold roughly 12% of the sample.

The sequenced material came from lung tumor tissue. Receptors originate from a woman aged 50 to 65 with non-small cell lung cancer.

Notes on this clonotype: The junction shows a germline mismatch at one end, possibly a read error. CDR3 in amino acids: CASSIDRGNTQYF. The CDR3 nucleotides are TGTGCCAGCAGCATAGACAGAGGAAATACGCAGTATTTT. The chain recombines TRBV11-2 with TRBJ2-3; weak D call: TRBD1 (5 bases). CDR3 length: 13 residues. CDR1 and CDR2 (germline): SGHAT, FQNNGV.

The count of this clonotype is one. At one end the junction does not follow the germline gene, possibly because of a read error. V and J are TRBV6-5 and TRBJ1-1; D perhaps matches TRBD1 (6 bases). The CDR3 contains 13 residues. The germline V gene has CDR1 MNHEY and CDR2 SVGAGI. The CDR3 DNA is TGTGTCAGCAGTCACCCAGGGGACGCTGAAGCTTTCTTT. It specifies CVSSHPGDAEAFF.

The gene calls are TRBV4-1 and TRBJ2-3; either TRBD1 or TRBD2 may supply D (6 bases each). The germline V and J ends were trimmed by 0 bases and 11 bases, with 30 bases remaining between them. The CDR3 has 19 amino acids. The V gene's germline CDR1 is MGHRA and CDR2 YSYEKL. CDR3 sequence reads: CASSQEEGDAEGSTDRQYF. CDR3 bases: TGCGCCAGCAGCCAAGAGGAGGGGGATGCGGAGGGGAGCACAGACAGGCAGTATTTT.

CDR3 in amino acids: CASSRSSGRSFYEQYF. CDR3 sequence (DNA): TGTGCCAGCAGCCGGTCTAGCGGGAGGTCTTTCTACGAGCAGTACTTC. The V and J genes are TRBV6-1 and TRBJ2-7; 11 bases are shared with TRBD2. Germline V lookup: CDR1 MNHNS, CDR2 SASEGT. This CDR3 region has 16 residues. J was trimmed by 3 bases and V by 6 bases; bases with no gene match: 10.

The V gene is TRBV6-5, the J gene TRBJ2-2; 8 bases fit TRBD2. With 2 bases clipped from V and 8 bases from J, the junction kept 10 bases outside the gene matches. The CDR3 covers 16 residues. Germline CDR1 MNHEY, CDR2 SVGAGI. CDR3 coding DNA: TGTGCCAGCAGTTACCCTCGGGGACTAGGAAATGGGGAGCTGTTTTTT. Protein sequence: CASSYPRGLGNGELFF.

Of note for this clonotype: The junction differs from germline at one of its ends, possibly a read error. The V call is TRBV11-2, the J call TRBJ1-1; maybe TRBD1 (6 bases). The CDR3 consists of 14 residues. The germline V gene has CDR1 SGHAT and CDR2 FQNNGV. The chain's CDR3 is CAISIQGSVTEAVF. CDR3 in DNA: TGTGCCATCAGCATACAGGGTAGTGTCACTGAAGCTGTCTTT. Based on the CDR3 plus reference TRBV11-2 and TRBJ1-1, the full variable domain is EAGVAQSPRYKIIEKRQSVAFWCNPISGHATLYWYQQILGQGPKLLIQFQNNGVVDDSQLPKDRFSAERLKGVDSTLKIQPAKLEDSAVYLCAISIQGSVTEAVFGQGTRLTVV.

The rearrangement uses TRBV6-1 and TRBJ2-7; 7 bases fit TRBD2. The CDR3 consists of 16 residues. Trimming removed 10 bases from V and 3 bases from J; junction bases left unmatched: 18. From germline, CDR1 is MNHNS and CDR2 SASEGT. The CDR3 bases are TGTGCCAACTGTCCCGTTGTAGCGGGCGGGAACTACGAGCAGTACTTC. Translation: CANCPVVAGGNYEQYF.

Of note for this clonotype: One junction end does not reproduce the germline sequence, and a read error may be involved. The chain combines TRBV7-9 with TRBJ2-2, with D possibly TRBD2 on 5 matching bases. CDR3 length equals 14 residues. CDR1 is SEHNR, CDR2 FQNEAQ, per germline (reference sequence). The CDR3: CASTLNPNTGELFF. The CDR3 DNA follows: TGTGCCAGCACCTTAAACCCGAACACCGGGGAACTGTTTTTT.

This clonotype was seen just once. V is TRBV6-5 and J is TRBJ2-7; 14 bases align to TRBD2. The junction had 11 bases not matched to a gene; V was cut back by 8 bases and J by 2 bases. This CDR3 is built from 17 residues. Germline V CDR1 and CDR2: MNHEY, SVGAGI. The CDR3: CASGVPGLAGATYEQYF. CDR3 nucleotides: TGTGCCAGCGGTGTCCCGGGACTAGCGGGGGCTACCTACGAGCAGTACTTC.

Concerning this clonotype: The junction differs from germline at one of its ends, possibly a read error. The chain joins TRBV11-2 to TRBJ2-7, with D perhaps TRBD1 (5 bases). The CDR3 has 14 residues. The germline V gene encodes CDR1 SGHAT and CDR2 FQNNGV. CDR3 sequence: CANSLADTAYEQYF. The CDR3 coding sequence is TGTGCCAACAGCCTGGCGGACACTGCGTACGAGCAGTACTTC.

On this clonotype itself: The germline gene is not matched at one end of the junction; a read error may be the cause. The rearrangement links TRBV4-2 to TRBJ2-3; D not certain. This CDR3 region has 13 residues. CDR1 is LGHNA and CDR2 is YNFKEQ in the germline V gene. The CDR3 DNA is TGTGCCAGTAGCCAAGATAATCCAGATACGAAGTATTTT. It is translated as CASSQDNPDTKYF.

The rearrangement joins TRBV6-1 to TRBJ1-1, with D unclear. V shed 5 bases and J shed 2 bases, with 9 bases lying between them. The CDR3 runs 13 residues. Germline V gene data show CDR1 as MNHNS and CDR2 as SASEGT. CDR3 bases: TGTGCCAGCAGTTGGAAAGATAACACTGAAGCTTTCTTT. As protein: CASSWKDNTEAFF.

Many counts were recorded for this clonotype. V gene TRBV20-1 combines with J gene TRBJ1-5; D ambiguous. Germline V gene lookup returns CDR1 DFQATT and CDR2 SNEGSKA (reference sequence). The CDR3 is made up of 12 amino acids. Trimming cost V 3 bases and J 7 bases, with 10 bases left between them. The chain's CDR3 is CSASPRGQPQHF. In nucleotides, the CDR3 is TGCAGTGCTAGTCCCCGAGGGCAGCCCCAGCATTTT.

Of note for this clonotype: This clone may be a read error of a much larger clone one base away. The chain combines TRBV20-1 with TRBJ1-1; no clear D gene. Germline V CDR1 and CDR2: DFQATT, SNEGSKA (reference sequence). This CDR3 spans 10 amino acids. The CDR3 DNA reads TGCAATGTAGAGTTCACTGAAGCTTTCTTT. It codes for CNVEFTEAFF.

V usage is TRBV24-1 and J usage is TRBJ2-2; D gene uncertain. Germline V gives CDR1 KGHDR, CDR2 SFDVKD. CDR3 length: 16 amino acids. Trimming took off 0 bases at V and 4 bases at J, with 11 bases between the two ends. The chain's CDR3 is CATSDLPPASTGELFF. For the CDR3, the DNA is TGTGCCACCAGTGATTTGCCCCCAGCGAGCACCGGGGAGCTGTTTTTT.

This clonotype showed up just a few times. At one end the junction does not follow the germline gene, possibly because of a read error. The CDR3 sequence: CANSPASGRGWNGQFF. The CDR3 nucleotides read TGTGCCAACAGTCCCGCTAGCGGGAGAGGGTGGAATGGGCAGTTCTTC. This chain connects TRBV12-3 or TRBV12-4 to TRBJ2-1, with 10 bases matching TRBD2. This CDR3 is built from 16 residues.

CDR3 sequence (DNA): TGTGCTAACAGTTGGAGCTTCGGGGAAACGGTCTCCTACGAGCAGTACTTC. The encoded protein is CANSWSFGETVSYEQYF. J is TRBJ2-7 and V is TRBV28; D perhaps matches TRBD2 (5 bases). Germline V gives CDR1 MDHEN, CDR2 SYDVKM. The CDR3 loop spans 17 amino acids. Drawing the rest from reference TRBV28 and TRBJ2-7, the complete variable domain is DVKVTQSSRYLVKRTGEKVFLECVQDMDHENMFWYRQDPGLGLRLIYFSYDVKMKEKGDIPEGYSVSREKKERFSLILESASTNQTSMYLCANSWSFGETVSYEQYFGPGTRLTVT.

A note on this clonotype: A read error may account for a junction end that differs from germline. This sequence joins TRBV6-2 or TRBV6-3 and TRBJ1-2, with D unclear. Germline V gene data show CDR1 as MNHEY and CDR2 as SVGEGT. The CDR3 has 15 amino acids. The CDR3 here is CASTVSRGDAYGYAF. For the CDR3, the DNA is TGTGCCAGCACAGTTTCAAGAGGAGATGCCTATGGCTACGCCTTC.

In this sample, this clonotype turned up once. One end of the junction does not line up with germline, which may come from a read error. The genes are TRBV10-3 and TRBJ2-2; 11 bases line up with TRBD2. Germline V gene lookup returns CDR1 ENHRY and CDR2 SYGVKD. The CDR3 loop spans 16 amino acids. CDR3 loop: CVISGPSGGNTGELFF. CDR3 DNA sequence: TGTGTCATCAGTGGTCCTAGCGGGGGGAACACGGGTGAGCTGTTTTTT.

Remarks on this clonotype: Compared with germline, one end of the junction differs, possibly owing to a read error. The chain combines TRBV10-2 with TRBJ2-3, with TRBD2 matching over 7 bases. The CDR3 consists of 16 residues. CDR1 is WSHSY and CDR2 is SAAADI in the germline V gene. CDR3 nucleotide sequence: TGCACCAGCAGCGGAGGGGAGGGCCGGGGCACAGATGCGCATTATTTT. Residues: CTSSGGEGRGTDAHYF.

Comments on this clonotype: This likely comes from a read error, as the CDR3 has no conserved phenylalanine or tryptophan at its end. No DNA is shown, since the ends of the CDR3 on it are uncertain; the CDR3 is the one TCRdb lists. This sequence joins TRBV6-1 and TRBJ2-6. CDR1 and CDR2 (germline): MNHNS, SASEGT. The CDR3 is 15 residues long, counting both termini. The CDR3 sequence: CASSEGNSGANVLAL.

The chain recombines TRBV6-5 with TRBJ2-7; either TRBD1 or TRBD2 may fit D (6 bases each). Between the trimmed V and J ends, which lost 2 bases and 5 bases, there was a span of 13 bases. The CDR3 sequence is 14 residues long. Germline loops: CDR1 MNHEY, CDR2 SVGAGI. CDR3 sequence (DNA): TGTGCCAGCAGTTACAATAGGGGGGTACACGAGCAGTACTTC. Translation: CASSYNRGVHEQYF.

As regards this clonotype: It is likely a read error, because the conserved phenylalanine at the end of the CDR3 is missing. The chain links TRBV10-3 to TRBJ1-1; D call uncertain. This CDR3 spans 12 amino acids. CDR1 ENHRY and CDR2 SYGVKD come from the germline V gene. CDR3 protein: CAISETQGEAFI. The CDR3 nucleotides read TGTGCCATTAGTGAGACACAAGGTGAAGCTTTCATT.

For this clonotype: Germline and junction disagree at one end, which may indicate a read error. The V and J genes are TRBV11-2 and TRBJ2-3; unclear D gene. The germline CDR1 and CDR2 sequences are SGHAT and FQNNGV. This CDR3 is 14 amino acids long. The CDR3 region is CARSFGTGTDAQYF. The CDR3 DNA sequence: TGTGCCAGGAGCTTTGGCACTGGCACAGATGCGCAGTATTTT.

In this sample, this clonotype turned up many times. The gene calls are TRBV30 and TRBJ2-7; maybe TRBD2 (5 bases). The CDR3 has 14 amino acids. CDR1 and CDR2 from the germline V gene are GTSNPN and SVGIG (reference sequence). Trimming took off 4 bases at V and 3 bases at J, with 16 bases between the two ends. The CDR3 sequence is CAWNGISSSYEQYF. The CDR3 DNA is TGTGCCTGGAACGGGATTAGCTCCAGCTACGAGCAGTACTTC.

This clonotype appeared a single time. One end of the junction varies from germline; a read error may be responsible. The chain has TRBV11-2 and TRBJ2-1, with D tentatively TRBD1 (6 bases). Germline values: CDR1 SGHAT, CDR2 FQNNGV. This CDR3 spans 16 amino acids. The CDR3 sequence is CASSLEPEQGFTEQFF. The CDR3 region has the DNA TGTGCAAGCAGCTTGGAGCCGGAACAGGGATTCACTGAGCAGTTCTTC.

Regarding this clonotype: Germline and junction disagree at one end, which may indicate a read error. V gene TRBV29-1 combines with J gene TRBJ2-3; weak D call: TRBD1 (5 bases). This CDR3 is 15 amino acids long. Germline loops: CDR1 SQVTM, CDR2 ANQGSEA. The CDR3, as DNA: TGCAGCGGGGGCGTCGACGCGTCCCTCACAGATACACAGTATTTT. This gives the protein CSGGVDASLTDTQYF.

As regards this clonotype: This may stem from a read error, because a much larger clone lies one nucleotide away. This chain uses TRBV24-1 with TRBJ1-3; a possible D gene is TRBD1 (6 bases). In germline, CDR1 is KGHDR, CDR2 SFDVKD. Trimming stripped 9 bases from V and 3 bases from J, with 26 bases between. The CDR3 has 18 residues. The CDR3 sequence: CATGADGGDRRHGNTIYF. The DNA for the CDR3 is TGTGCCACCGGAGCCGACGGGGGCGACAGGAGGCATGGAAACACCATATATTTT.

To note about this clonotype: The junction differs from germline at one of its ends, possibly a read error. V gene TRBV11-2 combines with J gene TRBJ1-3; possibly TRBD1 for D (6 bases). Germline values: CDR1 SGHAT, CDR2 FQNNGV. The CDR3 runs to 14 residues. CDR3 in DNA: TGTGCCAGTAGCTTAGAGGGGGATGGGGACACCATATATTTT. This gives the protein CASSLEGDGDTIYF.